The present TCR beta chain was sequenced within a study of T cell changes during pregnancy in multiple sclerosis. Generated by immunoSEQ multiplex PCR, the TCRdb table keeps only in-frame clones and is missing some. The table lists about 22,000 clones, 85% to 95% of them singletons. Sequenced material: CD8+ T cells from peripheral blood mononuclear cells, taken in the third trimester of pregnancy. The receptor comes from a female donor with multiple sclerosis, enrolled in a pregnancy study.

The DNA of the CDR3 is TGTGCCAGCAGCCTCCTGGGGCGCAATCAGCCCCAGCATTTT. This encodes CASSLLGRNQPQHF. The J gene is TRBJ1-5, the V gene TRBV7-8; D might be TRBD1 (5 bases). Germline assignment: CDR1 SGHVS and CDR2 FQNEAQ. Trimming pared 5 bases from V and 2 bases from J, leaving 10 bases between. CDR3 length: 14 residues. Based on the CDR3 plus reference TRBV7-8 and TRBJ1-5, the full variable domain is GAGVSQSPRYKVAKRGQDVALRCDPISGHVSLFWYQQALGQGPEFLTYFQNEAQLDKSGLPSDRFFAERPEGSVSTLKIQRTQQEDSAVYLCASSLLGRNQPQHFGDGTRLSIL.